The 16 T cell receptor beta chains below were found in one sample sequenced in a study of precursors of human CD4 cytotoxic T cells. The bulk UMI libraries came from four sorted CD4+ memory subsets, including IL-7R-high and IL-7R-negative TEMRA. TCRdb re-called the reads through MiXCR, storing one row per CDR3 protein. The sample shows more than 450 distinct CDR3 sequences, around 20% of them seen only once. The sample consisted of memory CD4+ T cells from blood (PBMCs). All receptors derive from a human donor in good health.

In regard to this clonotype: A read error may be the cause here, since a much bigger clone is one base away. The V and J genes are TRBV21-1 and TRBJ1-5; whether TRBD1, the table's D call, matches the DNA was not checked. TRBV21-1 is a recognized pseudogene. CDR3 length: 15 amino acids. CDR3 sequence: CASSKGRRADQPQHF. In DNA form, the CDR3 reads TGTGCCAGCAGCAAGGGGCGCAGGGCCGATCAGCCCCAGCATTTT.

This clonotype was counted between two and nine times. The CDR3 nucleotides are TGCGCCAGCAGCTTGGGGCGACAGGGTCGGGGAGAGGAGCAGTACTTC. This sequence encodes CASSLGRQGRGEEQYF. V is TRBV5-1 and J is TRBJ2-7; 7 positions match TRBD1. This CDR3 contains 16 residues. Germline V CDR1 and CDR2: SGHRS, YFSETQ. V shed 0 bases and J 7 bases; nucleotides not matched to a gene: 13.

With regard to this clonotype: A much larger clone differs from this one at a single base, so this may be a read error. The DNA for the CDR3 is TGTGCCAGCAGCTTACCCAGGGGCCGTGTGGATACGCAGTATTTT. Residues: CASSLPRGRVDTQYF. The chain has TRBV7-2 and TRBJ2-3, with D possibly TRBD1 on 6 matching bases. Germline CDR1 and CDR2: SGHTA and FQGNSA. This CDR3 is built from 15 residues. Trimming removed 2 bases at V and 6 bases at J, with 15 bases between.

This chain links TRBV4-1 with TRBJ1-5; D perhaps matches TRBD1 (6 bases). The germline V gene has CDR1 MGHRA and CDR2 YSYEKL. V gave up 2 bases and J gave up 12 bases, with 14 bases separating them. The CDR3 extends over 13 amino acids. The CDR3 DNA reads TGCGCCAGCAGCCAATCGTCGGGACACAGCCAGCATTTT. It translates to CASSQSSGHSQHF.

By sample fraction, this clonotype is large. The J gene is TRBJ2-7, the V gene TRBV6-1; tentatively, D is TRBD1 (6 bases). V shed 7 bases and J shed 0 bases, with 22 bases lying between them. Germline loops: CDR1 MNHNS, CDR2 SASEGT. The CDR3 runs to 17 residues. CDR3 bases: TGTGCCAGCAACTTGGACAGACGACCAATGCACTCCTACGAGCAGTACTTC. Translated, it gives CASNLDRRPMHSYEQYF.

Judged by abundance, this clonotype is large. The chain uses TRBV9 and TRBJ2-5; D might be TRBD2 (5 bases). The ends were cut back, 0 bases at V and 3 bases at J, with 6 bases in the middle. Germline lookup yields CDR1 SGDLS and CDR2 YYNGEE. CDR3 size: 13 residues. CDR3 in amino acids: CASSVGLKETQYF. The DNA of the CDR3 is TGTGCCAGCAGCGTAGGACTAAAAGAGACCCAGTACTTC.

The chain combines TRBV6-5 with TRBJ2-3; the match to TRBD2 covers 7 bases. Germline trimming cut 4 bases from V and 6 bases from J; bases unmatched to any gene: 22. CDR1 MNHEY and CDR2 SVGAGI come from the germline V gene. The CDR3 covers 19 residues. The CDR3 here is CASSSPSVSSLAEGDTQYF. The CDR3 coding sequence is TGTGCCAGCAGTTCCCCTTCAGTCTCGTCGCTAGCGGAGGGTGATACGCAGTATTTT.

The rearrangement joins TRBV19 to TRBJ1-1; D unresolved. The germline V gene encodes CDR1 LNHDA and CDR2 SQIVND (reference sequence). This CDR3 has 15 amino acids. Trimming took off 7 bases at V and 0 bases at J, with 15 bases between the two ends. CDR3 in DNA: TGTGCCAGTATCACCCCGGGCGCCCTGAACACTGAAGCTTTCTTT. Translated: CASITPGALNTEAFF. The variable domain in full, with the rest retrieved from reference TRBV19 and TRBJ1-1, is DGGITQSPKYLFRKEGQNVTLSCEQNLNHDAMYWYRQDPGQGLRLIYYSQIVNDFQKGDIAEGYSVSREKKESFPLTVTSAQKNPTAFYLCASITPGALNTEAFFGQGTRLTVV.

This clonotype is large in the sample. CDR3 protein: CASSLFHGDYGYTF. The CDR3 coding sequence is TGCGCCAGCAGCCTCTTCCACGGGGACTATGGCTACACCTTC. The chain has TRBV4-1 and TRBJ1-2; D ambiguous. The ends were cut back, 4 bases at V and 3 bases at J, with 12 bases in the middle. This CDR3 contains 14 residues. CDR1 and CDR2 (germline): MGHRA, YSYEKL.

By frequency in the sample, this clonotype is large. The rearrangement joins TRBV6-5 to TRBJ2-7, with TRBD1 matching 9 bases. Germline V gene sequence: CDR1 MNHEY, CDR2 SVGAGI. CDR3 length equals 13 residues. Germline trimming cut 8 bases from V and 2 bases from J; bases unmatched to any gene: 4. The CDR3 region has the DNA TGTGCCAGCGGGACAGGGAACGCCTACGAGCAGTACTTC. Protein: CASGTGNAYEQYF.

This clonotype counts as large (0.1 to 1%). CDR3 loop: CASSLEDRANQPQHF. DNA for the CDR3: TGTGCCAGCAGCTTAGAGGACAGGGCGAATCAGCCCCAGCATTTT. The chain recombines TRBV7-2 with TRBJ1-5; 8 bases match TRBD1. Germline V gene sequence: CDR1 SGHTA, CDR2 FQGNSA. The CDR3 spans 15 residues. After removal of 1 base from V and 4 bases from J, the junction contained 3 bases not matched to a gene.

Within the sample, this clonotype is large. V and J are TRBV5-4 and TRBJ2-1, with D maybe TRBD2 (5 bases). Germline values: CDR1 SGHNT, CDR2 YYREEE (reference sequence). V lost 2 bases and J 7 bases, leaving 16 bases between the germline ends. The CDR3 totals 15 residues. In DNA, the CDR3 is TGTGCCAGCAGCTTCTACTCTTCAAGGGAGAATGAGCAGTTCTTC. This codes for CASSFYSSRENEQFF.

By proportion, this clonotype is large. V and J are TRBV20-1 and TRBJ2-7; D uncertain. This CDR3 comprises 11 residues. Trimming removed 1 base from V and 10 bases from J, with 11 bases in between. CDR1 is DFQATT, CDR2 SNEGSKA, per germline (reference sequence). CDR3 loop: CSARGPILQYF. CDR3 DNA: TGCAGTGCTAGAGGACCAATACTACAGTACTTC.

By proportion, this clonotype is large. The rearrangement joins TRBV5-1 to TRBJ2-1; 13 bases are shared with TRBD2. This CDR3 has 15 residues. Germline CDR1 SGHRS, CDR2 YFSETQ. The J segment lost 8 bases and the V segment lost 3 bases, leaving 5 bases of the junction unmatched. The CDR3: CASSSGTSGTDEQFF. In DNA, the CDR3 is TGCGCCAGCAGCTCCGGGACTAGCGGGACTGATGAGCAGTTCTTC.

Judged by abundance, this clonotype is large. The chain has TRBV5-1 and TRBJ1-1; TRBD1 matches 7 bases. With V trimmed by 0 bases and J by 0 bases, 2 bases remained unmatched. The CDR3 totals 15 residues. CDR1 is SGHRS and CDR2 is YFSETQ in the germline V gene. DNA for the CDR3: TGCGCCAGCAGCTTGGAGCAGGGGGTGAACACTGAAGCTTTCTTT. This sequence encodes CASSLEQGVNTEAFF.

The chain employs TRBV12-3 or TRBV12-4 and TRBJ1-1, with TRBD1 matching over 10 bases. The CDR3 spans 14 residues. V was clipped by 5 bases and J by 5 bases; unmatched bases: 5. CDR3 amino acids: CASSRQGAGTEAFF. The DNA of the CDR3 is TGTGCCAGCAGTCGACAGGGGGCGGGAACTGAAGCTTTCTTT.